This T cell receptor beta chain was found in a study of monozygotic twins with inflammatory bowel disease. One entry per CDR3 protein, without DNA, is what TCRdb gives after re-calling the 5' RACE reads. The sample table sets out 300,000 to 350,000 distinct CDR3 sequences. The CDR3 covers 12 residues. The V gene's germline CDR1 is SGHRS and CDR2 YFSETQ. This TCR came from a human donor with ulcerative colitis or Crohn's disease, or a healthy co-twin of an affected twin (not recorded which). The sample comprised blood. V and J are TRBV5-1 and TRBJ2-7; TCRdb's assignment of TRBD1 cannot be checked, as there is no DNA. The CDR3 loop reads CASSLEDSEQYF. Using reference TRBV5-1 and TRBJ2-7 for the parts outside the CDR3, the full variable domain is KAGVTQTPRYLIKTRGQQVTLSCSPISGHRSVSWYQQTPGQGLQFLFEYFSETQRNKGNFPGRFSGRQFSNSRSEMNVSTLELGDSALYLCASSLEDSEQYFGPGTRLTVT.